A selection of T cell receptor beta chains follows, all from one sample in a study of cytomegalovirus exposure and HLA in healthy donors. The repertoire was sequenced with immunoSEQ multiplex PCR; TCRdb's copy has only in-frame clones and lacks some. The profile covers 170,000 or so clones, with roughly 80% appearing a single time and over 1.5% taken by the ten largest. Sequencing input: PBMCs. These receptors all stem from a man aged 50 or older in good health and CMV-seronegative. The CDR3 runs from the conserved cysteine through the conserved F or W. D genes are given only for firm matches. Rows give clone size only sometimes, using once, few, many, or a class for an expanded clone.

d_call	v_call	j_call	clone_size	cdr3_nt	cdr3_aa
-	TRBV7-9	TRBJ1-1	few	TGTGCCAGCAGCGAGACAGCGGGGTACACTGAAGCTTTCTTT	CASSETAGYTEAFF
TRBD1	TRBV5-1	TRBJ1-2	-	TGCGCCAGCAGCTTATCGGGACAGGTCTATGGCTACACCTTC	CASSLSGQVYGYTF
TRBD1	TRBV6-1	TRBJ2-3	-	TGTGCCAGCAGTGGGGGGACAGGGGGGGGGACAGATACGCAGTATTTT	CASSGGTGGGTDTQYF
-	TRBV25-1	TRBJ2-7	-	TGTGCCAGCAGCAGGGGATACGAGCAGTACTTC	CASSRGYEQYF
-	TRBV7-2	TRBJ2-3	once	TGTGCCAGCAGGAACGACAAAACGGGCACAGATACGCAGTATTTT	CASRNDKTGTDTQYF
-	TRBV6-1	TRBJ1-5	-	TGTGCCAGCAGTGAACGGGTGCCCCAGCATTTT	CASSERVPQHF
-	TRBV5-1	TRBJ2-2	-	TGCGCCAGCAGTTACCACGGGGTCGGGGGCACCGGGGAGCTGTTTTTT	CASSYHGVGGTGELFF
-	TRBV7-2	TRBJ1-5	-	TGTGCCAGCAGCTTAGGTGGACAGTTGGACCAGCCCCAGCATTTT	CASSLGGQLDQPQHF
-	TRBV4-1	TRBJ2-5	-	TGCGCCAGCAGCCGAGGGAACCTTCAAGAGACCCAGTACTTC	CASSRGNLQETQYF
TRBD1	TRBV19	TRBJ1-3	-	TGTGCCAGTAGTGGGGGGGACAGGACGGCTGGAAACACCATATATTTT	CASSGGDRTAGNTIYF
TRBD1	TRBV6-1	TRBJ2-5	few	TGTGCCAGCAGAGAGACAGGGCGTAGGGAGACCCAGTACTTC	CASRETGRRETQYF
TRBD1	TRBV5-6	TRBJ1-5	once	TGTGCCAGCAGCTTCCGAGCCACACAGGGGGCTCACAATCAGCCCCAGCATTTT	CASSFRATQGAHNQPQHF
-	TRBV7-3	TRBJ1-3	-	TGTGCCAGCAGCTTACAGGGGAGCGGAAACACCATATATTTT	CASSLQGSGNTIYF
TRBD1	TRBV27	TRBJ2-2	-	TGTGCCAGCAGTTTGCAGGGGGTCGGGGAGCTGTTTTTT	CASSLQGVGELFF
-	TRBV19	TRBJ2-1	-	TGTGCCAGTAGTACAAAGGGGGGGGAACGCAATGAGCAGTTCTTC	CASSTKGGERNEQFF
TRBD1	TRBV5-1	TRBJ1-1	few	TGCGCCAGCGGCGACAGGGACACTGAAGCTTTCTTT	CASGDRDTEAFF
-	TRBV18	TRBJ2-1	-	TGTGCCAGCTCACGCGACTCCCTCTCCTACAATGAGCAGTTCTTC	CASSRDSLSYNEQFF
TRBD1	TRBV27	TRBJ2-1	once	TGTGCCAGCAGTCCAAGACAGGGGGCTGATAATGAGCAGTTCTTC	CASSPRQGADNEQFF